The present entry profiles one T cell receptor (beta chain) with its context. The antigen remains unidentified. Germline V gives CDR1 SEHNR, CDR2 FQNEAQ (reference sequence). With 0 bases removed from V and 3 bases from J, the gap between germline ends came to 8 bases. This CDR3 has 14 residues. The data were obtained in a study of T-cell memory formation after mild COVID-19. Notes on the study in general: Cross-reactive memory seemingly joined, as some responding clones were found in pre-infection memory. Of the contracting clones, CD4+ ones lay mainly in CM and EM, and CD8+ ones in EMRA.

Constant-segment-primed 5'RACE gave TCR alpha and TCR beta cDNA libraries with sample barcodes and UMIs. TCRdb reanalysed the 5' RACE reads using MiXCR and keeps one entry per CDR3 protein. The data contain 250,000 to 350,000 distinct CDR3 sequences, 16% of them singletons. The origin of this receptor is a man younger than 35 who had mild COVID-19 (a few samples of this study predate the infection). Cell type and time point are not known. Material: PBMCs or a T cell subset sorted from them (not recorded which). V is TRBV7-9 and J is TRBJ1-2; D might be TRBD1 (5 bases). The CDR3 sequence: CASSLARGDYGYTF. For the CDR3, the DNA is TGTGCCAGCAGCTTAGCAAGAGGGGACTATGGCTACACCTTC. The full variable domain, with the rest looked up from reference TRBV7-9 and TRBJ1-2, is DTGVSQNPRHKITKRGQNVTFRCDPISEHNRLYWYRQTLGQGPEFLTYFQNEAQLEKSRLLSDRFSAERPKGSFSTLEIQRTEQGDSAMYLCASSLARGDYGYTFGSGTRLTVV.